This TCR beta chain is from a study of cytomegalovirus exposure and HLA in healthy donors. Study summary: A prior study identified 120 million or so unique TCR beta sequences from about 200 million T cells. A preliminary data release comprised around 85 million unique TCRs obtained from HLA-typed donors.

With 60 Vbeta and 13 Jbeta primers, the PCR was carried out. Profiled with immunoSEQ multiplex PCR; TCRdb holds only in-frame clones, not every one. Of 310,000 or so clones listed, approximately 90% are singletons. General observations from the study: Clonal expansion, a later analysis showed, was greater in HLA-associated TCR beta chains than in equally common others. Reports credit the classifier with highly specific, highly sensitive diagnosis of cytomegalovirus status.

The CDR3 covers 14 residues. Trimming left V 6 bases short and J 7 bases short, with 14 bases between. Germline CDR1 reads SGHRS; CDR2 reads YFSETQ. A remark on this clone: What it recognizes is unknown. This specimen includes other DNA sequences encoding the same CDR3.

Material for sequencing was PBMCs. The origin of this receptor is a woman under 30 in good health and CMV-seronegative. The rearrangement uses TRBV5-1 and TRBJ1-6; D is perhaps TRBD1 (5 bases). Here the CDR3 DNA reads TGCGCCAGCAACCCGGGGGTGGAGAATTCACCCCTCCACTTT. Its protein product is CASNPGVENSPLHF. Looking up the rest from reference TRBV5-1 and TRBJ1-6 gives the full variable domain: KAGVTQTPRYLIKTRGQQVTLSCSPISGHRSVSWYQQTPGQGLQFLFEYFSETQRNKGNFPGRFSGRQFSNSRSEMNVSTLELGDSALYLCASNPGVENSPLHFGNGTRLTVT.